The rows below give T cell receptor beta chains drawn from one sample of a study of blood T cells in healthy people across ages. TCRdb independently ran MiXCR on the 5' RACE reads; one entry per CDR3 protein. Among some 1.5 million distinct CDR3 sequences listed, 40% to 45% were seen once. The sequenced sample was blood. The receptors come from a woman aged 18-29 years in good health. Each CDR3 is given with its conserved first and last residue. Each record gives: V gene, J gene, CDR3 length, D gene, clone size, CDR3 DNA, CDR3 protein. A D gene is named only where the DNA matches it firmly. Expanded clones get a size class; other rows say once, few or many, or leave the size out.

TRBV5-1	TRBJ1-2	13	TRBD1	many	TGCGCCAGCAGCTTTCGGCAGGGGGGTGGCTACACCTTC	CASSFRQGGGYTF
TRBV5-1	TRBJ2-3	14	-	-	TGCGCCAGCAGCGTGGTACAGATCACAGATACGCAGTATTTT	CASSVVQITDTQYF
TRBV18	TRBJ2-1	13	-	few	TGTGCCAGCTCACCAAACCAGTACAATGAGCAGTTCTTC	CASSPNQYNEQFF
TRBV6-1	TRBJ1-2	18	-	-	TGTGCCAGCAGTGAAGCTTTATACGGGACGGTACTCAACTATGGCTACACCTTC	CASSEALYGTVLNYGYTF
TRBV6-1	TRBJ1-4	14	-	-	TGTGCCAGCAGTGCCGGGCCTTCGGGAGAAAAACTGTTTTTT	CASSAGPSGEKLFF
TRBV5-1	TRBJ1-4	13	TRBD1	-	TGCGCCAGCAGCCTGGACAGGGAAGAAAAACTGTTTTTT	CASSLDREEKLFF
TRBV6-5	TRBJ2-5	15	-	-	TGTGCCAGCATGCCTGTTCCGGGAATGGGGGAGACCCAGTACTTC	CASMPVPGMGETQYF
TRBV27	TRBJ2-3	16	TRBD2	-	TGTGCCAGCAATATAGGAGCGGGGGGTGGTGAAGATACGCAGTATTTT	CASNIGAGGGEDTQYF
TRBV27	TRBJ2-3	20	TRBD2	once	TGTGCCAGCAGTTTAAGGAGGGGACTAGCGGGAGGCGGCTTCCCAGATACGCAGTATTTT	CASSLRRGLAGGGFPDTQYF
TRBV5-1	TRBJ2-2	17	-	few	TGCGCCAGCAGCACGAGGGGGGCCCTCGCGAACACCGGGGAGCTGTTTTTT	CASSTRGALANTGELFF
TRBV12-3/TRBV12-4	TRBJ2-1	15	TRBD1	-	TGTGCCAGCAGCCACAGGACAGGCGATTACAATGAGCAGTTCTTC	CASSHRTGDYNEQFF
TRBV6-2/TRBV6-3	TRBJ1-1	13	-	-	TGTGCCAGCAGTTACGGGCCCGCCGCTGAAGCTTTCTTT	CASSYGPAAEAFF
TRBV9	TRBJ2-7	16	-	few	TGTGCCAGCAGCGCTGGCGGGGCTAGCTCGGCCTACGAGCAGTACTTC	CASSAGGASSAYEQYF
TRBV7-6	TRBJ2-1	17	TRBD1	-	TGTGCCAGCAGCTTACGTTACAGGGGACCTGTCTACAATGAGCAGTTCTTC	CASSLRYRGPVYNEQFF
TRBV2	TRBJ2-7	15	-	-	TGTGCCAGCAGTGGCCCCCTAGTCGGTAGTTCCGAGCAGTACTTC	CASSGPLVGSSEQYF
TRBV10-3	TRBJ2-3	16	TRBD2	-	TGTGCCATCGGTGAGGGACTAGCGGGAGAGGGAGATACGCAGTATTTT	CAIGEGLAGEGDTQYF